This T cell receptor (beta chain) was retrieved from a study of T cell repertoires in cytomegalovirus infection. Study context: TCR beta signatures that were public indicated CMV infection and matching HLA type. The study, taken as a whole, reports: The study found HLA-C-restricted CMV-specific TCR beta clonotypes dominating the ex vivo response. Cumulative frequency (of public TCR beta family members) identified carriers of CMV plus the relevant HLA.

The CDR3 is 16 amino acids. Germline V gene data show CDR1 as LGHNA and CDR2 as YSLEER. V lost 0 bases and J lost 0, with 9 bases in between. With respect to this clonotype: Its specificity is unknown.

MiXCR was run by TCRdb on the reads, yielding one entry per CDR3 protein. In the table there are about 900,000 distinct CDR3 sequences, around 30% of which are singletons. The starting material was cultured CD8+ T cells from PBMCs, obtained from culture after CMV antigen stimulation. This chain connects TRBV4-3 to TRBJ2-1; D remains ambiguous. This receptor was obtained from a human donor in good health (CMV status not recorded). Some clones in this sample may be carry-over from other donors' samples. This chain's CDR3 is CASSQDGPGSYNEQFF. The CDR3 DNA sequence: TGCGCCAGCAGCCAAGACGGTCCAGGCTCCTACAATGAGCAGTTCTTC.